This T cell receptor (beta chain) was identified in a study of cytomegalovirus exposure and HLA in healthy donors. Germline CDR1 MNHEY, CDR2 SVGAGI. Trimming took off 6 bases at V and 1 base at J, with 10 bases between the two ends. CDR3 length equals 14 residues. TCRdb's table, derived via immunoSEQ multiplex PCR, lists solely in-frame clones and lacks some. The sample consists of 200,000 or so clones, approximately 86% of them appearing once. The sequencing input was PBMCs. The chain links TRBV6-5 to TRBJ1-5, with D possibly TRBD1 on 5 matching bases. The TCR was taken from a young woman in good health and CMV-seronegative. The CDR3 loop reads CASRGVGSNQPQHF. CDR3 DNA sequence: TGTGCCAGCAGAGGGGTAGGAAGCAATCAGCCCCAGCATTTT.